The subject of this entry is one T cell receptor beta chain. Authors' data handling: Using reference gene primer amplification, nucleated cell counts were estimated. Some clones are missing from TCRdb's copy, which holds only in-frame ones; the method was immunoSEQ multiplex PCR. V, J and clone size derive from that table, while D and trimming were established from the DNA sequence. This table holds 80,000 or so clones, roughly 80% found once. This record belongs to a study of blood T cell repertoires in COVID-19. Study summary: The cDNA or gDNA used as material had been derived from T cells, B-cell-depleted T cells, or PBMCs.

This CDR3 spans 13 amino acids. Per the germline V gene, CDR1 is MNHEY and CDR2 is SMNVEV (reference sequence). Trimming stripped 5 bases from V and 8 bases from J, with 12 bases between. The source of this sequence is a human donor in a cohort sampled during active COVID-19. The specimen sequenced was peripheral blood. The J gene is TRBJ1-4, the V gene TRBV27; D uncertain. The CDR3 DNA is TGTGCCAGCAGTGCGGGGATAATCGAAAAACTGTTTTTT. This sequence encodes CASSAGIIEKLFF.